Following are 30 T cell receptor beta chains from one sample sequenced in a study of regulatory T cells in long-lasting Graves disease. Time point: persistent/refractory GD, antithyroid drugs over 5 years with positive TRAb. The TCR library used RNA extracted from PBMCs. Construction of TCR beta libraries relied on iRepertoire HTBI primers and on Arm-PCR targeting CDR3 regions. Using its own MiXCR run on the multiplex PCR reads, TCRdb lists one record per CDR3 protein. The sample yields approximately 690,000 distinct CDR3 sequences, 30% seen once. Sequenced here: peripheral blood mononuclear cells (PBMCs), sampled when the disease was refractory, from a patient treated with antithyroid drugs. These receptors came from a female donor with Graves disease.

The sample holds many counts of this clonotype. The chain recombines TRBV6-1 with TRBJ1-1, with TRBD1 as a possible D gene (5 bases). V gave up 1 base and J gave up 5 bases, with 14 bases separating them. Germline V gives CDR1 MNHNS, CDR2 SASEGT. The CDR3 has 15 residues. CDR3 bases: TGTGCCAGCAGTGAAGATCGGGGCGGGAGGACTGAAGCTTTCTTT. It specifies CASSEDRGGRTEAFF.

V and J are TRBV19 and TRBJ1-1; TRBD1 might be the D (6 bases). This CDR3 spans 16 amino acids. Between the trimmed V and J ends, which lost 3 bases and 1 base, there was a span of 15 bases. Germline V lookup: CDR1 LNHDA, CDR2 SQIVND (reference sequence). The CDR3 DNA reads as TGTGCCAGTAGTATCGGGGCAGGGGAAGGGAACACTGAAGCTTTCTTT. Its translation: CASSIGAGEGNTEAFF.

On this clonotype itself: One end of the junction fails to match germline, which may point to a read error. This chain uses TRBV10-3 with TRBJ2-7, with 15 bases fitting TRBD2. The CDR3 totals 16 residues. From germline, CDR1 is ENHRY and CDR2 SYGVKD. CDR3 sequence reads: CASSMTGTSGRYEQYF. Here the CDR3 DNA reads TGTGCCAGCAGTATGACCGGGACTAGCGGGAGGTACGAGCAGTACTTC.

This rearrangement joins TRBV7-9 to TRBJ1-1; D is uncertain. The CDR3 has 13 residues. The germline gives CDR1 SEHNR, CDR2 FQNEAQ (reference sequence). V was clipped by 6 bases and J by 3 bases, with 11 bases between them. The CDR3 protein is CASSREDDTEAFF. CDR3 sequence (DNA): TGTGCCAGCAGTCGTGAGGACGACACTGAAGCTTTCTTT.

The chain employs TRBV3-1 and TRBJ1-3; 8 bases align to TRBD1. The CDR3 length is 14 residues. V shed 7 bases and J 3 bases; nucleotides not matched to a gene: 5. Germline CDR1 reads LGHDT; CDR2 reads YNNKEL (reference sequence). In nucleotides, the CDR3 is TGTGCCAGCACCCGACAGGGGAGTGGAAACACCATATATTTT. Translating it yields CASTRQGSGNTIYF.

The table lists this clonotype with a count of one. The V and J genes are TRBV30 and TRBJ1-2, with D maybe TRBD1 (5 bases). The V gene lost 7 bases and the J gene lost 3 bases, with 18 bases spanning the gap. Germline values: CDR1 GTSNPN, CDR2 SVGIG (reference sequence). The CDR3 contains 14 residues. The CDR3: CASPSTGKDYGYTF. The CDR3 DNA follows: TGTGCCTCGCCTTCTACAGGAAAGGACTATGGCTACACCTTC.

This clonotype was detected many times. V gene TRBV6-9 combines with J gene TRBJ2-2; D remains unclear. From germline, CDR1 is MNHGY and CDR2 SVAAGI. V dropped 3 bases and J dropped 3 bases, with 5 bases sitting between them. The CDR3 consists of 13 residues. This chain's CDR3 is CASSYQDTGELFF. CDR3 in DNA: TGTGCCAGCAGTTACCAGGACACCGGGGAGCTGTTTTTT.

V is TRBV10-3 and J is TRBJ2-2; possibly TRBD1 or TRBD2 for D (6 bases each). Trimming took off 6 bases at V and 1 base at J, with 9 bases between the two ends. The germline gives CDR1 ENHRY, CDR2 SYGVKD. The CDR3 contains 14 residues. The CDR3 loop reads CAIRRGENTGELFF. The DNA of the CDR3 is TGTGCCATCAGGAGGGGGGAGAACACCGGGGAGCTGTTTTTT.

This clonotype showed up many times. The chain joins TRBV12-3 or TRBV12-4 to TRBJ1-6; D is possibly TRBD1 (6 bases). The CDR3 covers 16 residues. V was shortened by 5 bases and J by 10 bases, with 21 bases between the two germline ends. CDR3 residues: CASSPGGGRQSSPLHF. CDR3 bases: TGTGCCAGCAGTCCCGGAGGGGGGCGTCAATCGTCACCCCTCCACTTT.

The chain links TRBV29-1 to TRBJ2-7; possibly TRBD1 for D (7 bases). Trimming pared 0 bases from V and 3 bases from J, leaving 12 bases between. Germline assignment: CDR1 SQVTM and CDR2 ANQGSEA. The CDR3 loop spans 14 amino acids. This chain's CDR3 is CSVEEGGQLYEQYF. In nucleotides, the CDR3 is TGCAGCGTTGAAGAGGGGGGACAGCTCTACGAGCAGTACTTC.

The rearrangement joins TRBV19 to TRBJ1-5, with TRBD1 identical over 12 bases. The CDR3 totals 14 residues. V was clipped by 8 bases and J by 3 bases; unmatched bases: 2. Germline lookup yields CDR1 LNHDA and CDR2 SQIVND (reference sequence). The CDR3 reads CASWDRGLNQPQHF. CDR3 nucleotides: TGTGCCAGTTGGGACAGGGGGCTCAATCAGCCCCAGCATTTT.

The J gene is TRBJ2-7, the V gene TRBV10-3, with unresolved D. CDR1 is ENHRY and CDR2 is SYGVKD in the germline V gene. The CDR3 is 15 amino acids. Between the trimmed V and J ends, which lost 0 bases and 0 bases, there was a span of 9 bases. The CDR3 DNA follows: TGTGCCATCAGTGAGTCGATGGAAGGCTCCTACGAGCAGTACTTC. Protein: CAISESMEGSYEQYF.

The chain joins TRBV7-2 to TRBJ2-5, with 13 bases that match TRBD2. The DNA end favors TRBJ2-1, so the J call may be wrong. Germline V lookup: CDR1 SGHTA, CDR2 FQGNSA. CDR3 length: 17 residues. This CDR3 is CASSFLQLAGGSNEQFF. The CDR3 nucleotides are TGTGCCAGCAGTTTCCTACAACTAGCGGGAGGGTCCAATGAGCAGTTCTTC.

V usage is TRBV28 and J usage is TRBJ1-5, with 12 bases lining up with TRBD1. The CDR3 has 15 residues. CDR1 and CDR2 from the germline V gene are MDHEN and SYDVKM. J gave up 6 bases and V 5 bases, and 5 bases lay outside the gene matches. Here the CDR3 reads CASSLGTGGAQPQHF. For the CDR3, the DNA is TGTGCCAGCAGTCTGGGGACAGGGGGCGCTCAGCCCCAGCATTTT.

The sample holds many counts of this clonotype. The J gene is TRBJ1-2, the V gene TRBV28, with 8 bases matching TRBD1. The V and J ends lost 5 bases and 2 bases, in that order; junction bases with no gene match: 4. The length of the CDR3 is 14 residues. Per the germline V gene, CDR1 is MDHEN and CDR2 is SYDVKM. In DNA form, the CDR3 reads TGTGCCAGCAGTGTACAGGGGGGGAACTATGGCTACACCTTC. It specifies CASSVQGGNYGYTF.

This rearrangement joins TRBV20-1 to TRBJ1-5; TRBD1 aligns across 7 bases. This CDR3 has 16 amino acids. Germline-derived CDR1 and CDR2 are DFQATT and SNEGSKA (reference sequence). Trimming cost V 4 bases and J 6 bases; bases outside gene matches: 15. This CDR3 reads CSAKGSGRGMVQPQHF. The CDR3 DNA reads as TGCAGTGCTAAGGGATCCGGCAGGGGGATGGTTCAGCCCCAGCATTTT.

The V and J genes are TRBV28 and TRBJ1-1; D ambiguous. V lost 3 bases and J lost 4, with 12 bases in between. The CDR3 spans 14 residues. The germline CDR1 and CDR2 sequences are MDHEN and SYDVKM. The CDR3 nucleotides read TGTGCCAGCAGTTTGTCTCGGTTGGGCACTGAAGCTTTCTTT. The encoded protein is CASSLSRLGTEAFF.

The J gene is TRBJ1-6, the V gene TRBV19, with 8 positions matching TRBD1. This CDR3 region has 16 residues. The germline gives CDR1 LNHDA, CDR2 SQIVND (reference sequence). V shed 4 bases and J 10 bases; nucleotides not matched to a gene: 12. The CDR3 loop reads CASSTHSDRVESPLHF. CDR3 DNA sequence: TGTGCCAGTAGTACCCATTCGGACAGGGTTGAATCACCCCTCCACTTT.

A note on this clonotype: With a much larger clone just one base away, this may be a read error. CDR3 protein: CASSELTGGLGTQYF. In nucleotides, the CDR3 is TGTGCCAGCAGTGAATTAACGGGAGGGTTGGGGACCCAGTACTTC. This chain joins TRBV2 and TRBJ2-5; 8 positions agree with TRBD2. This CDR3 has 15 amino acids. Losses at the gene ends were 2 bases for V and 7 bases for J; bases not matched to a gene: 9. Per germline, CDR1 SNHLY and CDR2 FYNNEI. Filled out from reference TRBV2 and TRBJ2-5, the complete variable domain reads EPEVTQTPSHQVTQMGQEVILRCVPISNHLYFYWYRQILGQKVEFLVSFYNNEISEKSEIFDDQFSVERPDGSNFTLKIRSTKLEDSAMYFCASSELTGGLGTQYFGPGTRLLVL.

The chain joins TRBV6-5 to TRBJ1-6; possible D gene TRBD1, 5 bases. Looked up from germline, CDR1 is MNHEY and CDR2 is SVGAGI. The CDR3 loop spans 14 amino acids. V was shortened by 4 bases and J by 9 bases, with 13 bases between the two germline ends. The CDR3: CASSSGDGVSPLHF. For the CDR3, the DNA is TGTGCCAGCAGTTCGGGGGATGGTGTTTCACCCCTCCACTTT.

The table lists this clonotype with many counts. The chain is built from TRBV5-1 and TRBJ1-2; 10 bases are shared with TRBD1. The CDR3 length is 14 residues. Unmatched junction bases numbered 6, after V lost 4 bases and J lost 6 bases. Germline V lookup: CDR1 SGHRS, CDR2 YFSETQ. The CDR3 DNA reads as TGCGCCAGCAGCCCAACGACAGGGGGCGATGGCTACACCTTC. Translating gives CASSPTTGGDGYTF. Looking up the rest from reference TRBV5-1 and TRBJ1-2 gives the full variable domain: KAGVTQTPRYLIKTRGQQVTLSCSPISGHRSVSWYQQTPGQGLQFLFEYFSETQRNKGNFPGRFSGRQFSNSRSEMNVSTLELGDSALYLCASSPTTGGDGYTFGSGTRLTVV.

The CDR3 sequence: CASSPLWRGDYGYTF. CDR3 DNA sequence: TGTGCCAGCAGTCCCCTTTGGCGGGGGGACTATGGCTACACCTTC. V and J are TRBV27 and TRBJ1-2; D perhaps matches TRBD1 (5 bases). This CDR3 is 15 amino acids long. Trimming stripped 5 bases from V and 3 bases from J, with 16 bases between. Germline V gene sequence: CDR1 MNHEY, CDR2 SMNVEV (reference sequence).

This clonotype turned up a few times. The chain recombines TRBV24-1 with TRBJ1-3; 9 bases are shared with TRBD1. Looked up from germline, CDR1 is KGHDR and CDR2 is SFDVKD. This CDR3 region has 19 residues. V gave up 2 bases and J gave up 3 bases; unmatched junction bases: 13. DNA of the CDR3: TGTGCCACCAGTGATTCCGCCTTGGGACAGGGAAAAGTTGGAAACACCATATATTTT. Encoded protein: CATSDSALGQGKVGNTIYF.

This clonotype appeared a few times. V gene TRBV3-1 combines with J gene TRBJ1-5, with TRBD1 identical over 7 bases. This CDR3 contains 16 residues. The V segment lost 0 bases and the J segment 5 bases; nucleotides outside the gene matches: 7. Germline CDR1 and CDR2: LGHDT and YNNKEL (reference sequence). The DNA for the CDR3 is TGTGCCAGCAGCCAAGAATACAGGGGTTCGGATCAGCCCCAGCATTTT. Its translation is CASSQEYRGSDQPQHF.

This clonotype was seen ten or more times. This rearrangement joins TRBV27 to TRBJ1-6; perhaps TRBD1 as D (5 bases). Trimming took 3 bases from V and 6 from J, leaving 9 bases between them. Germline values: CDR1 MNHEY, CDR2 SMNVEV (reference sequence). The CDR3 sequence is 14 residues long. CDR3 sequence reads: CASSFQGGNSPLHF. The CDR3 nucleotides read TGTGCCAGCAGTTTCCAGGGAGGTAATTCACCCCTCCACTTT.

The gene calls are TRBV29-1 and TRBJ1-2; no clear D. The CDR3 is 11 residues long. Deletions cut 3 bases from V and 5 bases from J, with 7 bases between. Germline V gene data show CDR1 as SQVTM and CDR2 as ANQGSEA. CDR3: CSVDNGYGYTF. The DNA for the CDR3 is TGCAGCGTTGATAACGGGTATGGCTACACCTTC. Full variable domain (rest looked up from reference TRBV29-1 and TRBJ1-2): SAVISQKPSRDICQRGTSLTIQCQVDSQVTMMFWYRQQPGQSLTLIATANQGSEATYESGFVIDKFPISRPNLTFSTLTVSNMSPEDSSIYLCSVDNGYGYTFGSGTRLTVV.

The rearrangement uses TRBV6-5 and TRBJ2-5; tentative D call: TRBD2 (5 bases). The length of the CDR3 is 15 residues. The ends were cut back, 2 bases at V and 3 bases at J, with 13 bases in the middle. CDR1 is MNHEY and CDR2 is SVGAGI in the germline V gene. CDR3 residues: CASSYRSGKEETQYF. In DNA, the CDR3 is TGTGCCAGCAGTTACCGTTCGGGGAAGGAAGAGACCCAGTACTTC.

This chain joins TRBV7-2 and TRBJ1-1; D unresolved. In germline, CDR1 is SGHTA, CDR2 FQGNSA. The CDR3 spans 12 residues. The V gene lost 2 bases and the J gene lost 6 bases, with 7 bases spanning the gap. The CDR3 bases are TGTGCCAGCAGCTTAACAGCATCTGAAGCTTTCTTT. As protein: CASSLTASEAFF.

The table lists this clonotype with a few counts. At one end the junction does not follow the germline gene, possibly because of a read error. The CDR3 sequence is CASSRPGRPWTF. Written as DNA, the CDR3 is TGTGCCAGCAGCCGGCCGGGACGGCCTTGGACCTTC. J is TRBJ2-4 and V is TRBV3-1; either TRBD1 or TRBD2 may fit D (5 bases each). This CDR3 has 12 residues. CDR1 is LGHDT and CDR2 is YNNKEL in the germline V gene (reference sequence). The full variable domain, rest sourced from reference TRBV3-1 and TRBJ2-4, is DTAVSQTPKYLVTQMGNDKSIKCEQNLGHDTMYWYKQDSKKFLKIMFSYNNKELIINETVPNRFSPKSPDKAHLNLHINSLELGDSAVYFCASSRPGRPWTFGAGTRLSVL.

The chain has TRBV19 and TRBJ1-1; 7 bases match TRBD1. Germline loops: CDR1 LNHDA, CDR2 SQIVND (reference sequence). Unmatched junction bases numbered 8, after V lost 10 bases and J lost 0 bases. This CDR3 contains 14 residues. Written as DNA, the CDR3 is TGTGCCACCCGGGACAGACCTCTGAACACTGAAGCTTTCTTT. Protein: CATRDRPLNTEAFF.